This TCR beta chain was recorded in a study of T-cell reconstitution after alpha-beta-depleted transplantation in children. The CDR3 runs 14 residues. V shed 5 bases and J 6 bases; nucleotides not matched to a gene: 7. Germline values: CDR1 DFQATT, CDR2 SNEGSKA (reference sequence). Ten or more counts support this clonotype. The library targeted TCRbeta and was prepared with unique molecular identifiers. TCRdb ran MiXCR on the PCR reads and lists one entry per CDR3 protein. Of about 370,000 distinct CDR3 sequences listed, about a fifth are singletons. The gene calls are TRBV20-1 and TRBJ2-1; 10 bases fit TRBD2. This material consisted of PBMCs from the stem cell graft donor, taken from the stem cell graft. The sequence derives from a human donor who donated a stem cell graft to a child with acute myeloid leukemia. DNA for the CDR3: TGCAGTGCTCAACCTAGCGGGAGCTTCAATGAGCAGTTCTTC. Its translation is CSAQPSGSFNEQFF.